A single sample is the source of the 20 T cell receptor beta chains below, sequenced in a study of blood T cell repertoires in COVID-19. Clones were read by immunoSEQ multiplex PCR, and TCRdb kept only the in-frame ones, dropping some. The data contain 140,000 or so clones, approximately 85% of them seen just once; the ten biggest clones take up nearly 3.5%. Sequencing was carried out using PBMCs or T cells enriched from blood (not recorded which). The receptors stem from a woman aged 45-65 years with acute COVID-19.

The chain joins TRBV24-1 to TRBJ1-5; TRBD1 agrees at 7 bases. V gave up 4 bases and J gave up 2 bases; unmatched junction bases: 4. CDR3 length: 15 residues. Germline V gene sequence: CDR1 KGHDR, CDR2 SFDVKD. CDR3 residues: CATSDSGTGNQPQHF. In DNA form, the CDR3 reads TGTGCCACCAGTGACAGTGGGACAGGCAATCAGCCCCAGCATTTT.

J is TRBJ1-2 and V is TRBV21-1; TRBD1, the D gene given by the table, was not confirmed from the DNA. TRBV21-1 is assigned pseudogene status. The CDR3 consists of 14 residues. CDR3 protein: CASSKENTLYGYTF. CDR3 in DNA: TGTGCCAGCAGCAAAGAAAACACCCTCTATGGCTACACCTTC.

The V gene is TRBV5-1, the J gene TRBJ2-5; D not resolved. Germline V gene sequence: CDR1 SGHRS, CDR2 YFSETQ. Deletions cut 4 bases from V and 1 base from J, with 11 bases between. This CDR3 has 14 residues. This CDR3 reads CASSPRTIQETQYF. For the CDR3, the DNA is TGCGCCAGCAGCCCAAGAACTATCCAAGAGACCCAGTACTTC.

V is TRBV5-1 and J is TRBJ2-1, with 7 bases lining up with TRBD2. The germline V gene encodes CDR1 SGHRS and CDR2 YFSETQ. The CDR3 loop spans 16 amino acids. J gave up 6 bases and V 0 bases, and 9 bases lay outside the gene matches. CDR3 sequence reads: CASSLVAGVGFNEQFF. The CDR3 DNA follows: TGCGCCAGCAGCTTGGTGGCGGGAGTAGGTTTCAATGAGCAGTTCTTC.

This clone was seen only once. J is TRBJ1-3 and V is TRBV25-1; no clear D gene. V lost 3 bases and J 0 bases, leaving 6 bases between the germline ends. The CDR3 contains 14 residues. Germline V CDR1 and CDR2: MGHDK, SYGVNS. The CDR3, as DNA: TGTGCCAGCAGTGAGGGGAGCTCTGGAAACACCATATATTTT. Protein: CASSEGSSGNTIYF.

The chain is built from TRBV7-9 and TRBJ2-5, with 7 bases aligning to TRBD1. From germline, CDR1 is SEHNR and CDR2 FQNEAQ (reference sequence). V lost 4 bases, J lost 3 bases, and 11 bases stayed unmatched. The CDR3 is 16 residues long. The CDR3 protein is CASSSGPGTEKETQYF. CDR3 nucleotide sequence: TGTGCCAGCAGCTCGGGCCCCGGGACAGAAAAAGAGACCCAGTACTTC.

This chain connects TRBV2 to TRBJ1-6; perhaps TRBD1 as D (6 bases). The CDR3 is 15 residues long. Germline V gene sequence: CDR1 SNHLY, CDR2 FYNNEI. V was trimmed by 6 bases and J by 6 bases, leaving 15 bases between them. CDR3 sequence (DNA): TGTGCCAGCAGGGCTACAGGGACGCGTAATTCACCCCTCCACTTT. Protein sequence: CASRATGTRNSPLHF.

Only a few counts were recorded for this clone. The chain combines TRBV5-1 with TRBJ2-1; 10 nucleotides match TRBD2. J was trimmed by 8 bases and V by 2 bases; bases with no gene match: 4. The CDR3 has 14 amino acids. Germline V lookup: CDR1 SGHRS, CDR2 YFSETQ. The CDR3 DNA is TGCGCCAGCAGCTTTGGACTAGCGGTCGATGAGCAGTTCTTC. This encodes CASSFGLAVDEQFF.

Only a few counts were recorded for this clone. The rearrangement links TRBV5-1 to TRBJ1-1, with D possibly TRBD1 on 5 matching bases. There are 15 residues in the CDR3. Germline V CDR1 and CDR2: SGHRS, YFSETQ. V was clipped by 4 bases and J by 0 bases, with 13 bases between them. CDR3 nucleotides: TGCGCCAGCAGCCATGGCACAGGCATGAACACTGAAGCTTTCTTT. Residues: CASSHGTGMNTEAFF.

The chain recombines TRBV7-9 with TRBJ2-7; no clear D. Germline lookup yields CDR1 SEHNR and CDR2 FQNEAQ (reference sequence). Trimming stripped 0 bases from V and 3 bases from J, with 3 bases between. This CDR3 comprises 12 residues. CDR3 residues: CASSLAVYEQYF. The CDR3 coding sequence is TGTGCCAGCAGCTTAGCCGTCTACGAGCAGTACTTC.

The rearrangement joins TRBV11-3 to TRBJ1-2; D perhaps matches TRBD1 (6 bases). Trimming took 5 bases from V and 14 from J, leaving 21 bases between them. Germline lookup yields CDR1 SGHNT and CDR2 YENEEA. The CDR3 sequence is 13 residues long. Here the CDR3 DNA reads TGTGCCAGCAGCGCTTTAATCTCAGGGGAGAGAACCTTC. This encodes CASSALISGERTF.

The V call is TRBV29-1, the J call TRBJ2-1, with 10 bases fitting TRBD1. Germline V lookup: CDR1 SQVTM, CDR2 ANQGSEA. The CDR3 totals 13 residues. Trimming at V came to 7 bases and at J to 6 bases, leaving 6 bases not matched to a gene. The chain's CDR3 is CSGDRGRVNEQFF. The CDR3, as DNA: TGCAGCGGCGACAGGGGGCGGGTCAATGAGCAGTTCTTC.

The chain combines TRBV4-1 with TRBJ2-7, with 7 positions matching TRBD2. Per the germline V gene, CDR1 is MGHRA and CDR2 is YSYEKL. Trimming took 6 bases from V and 6 from J; bases not matched to a gene: 17. CDR3 length: 16 amino acids. DNA of the CDR3: TGCGCCAGCAGTGGGGCGAAGACTAGCCTTCTCCGCGAGCAGTACTTC. Amino acid sequence: CASSGAKTSLLREQYF.

This clone was seen a few times. The chain carries TRBV27 and TRBJ2-2; D is possibly TRBD2 (5 bases). The CDR3 consists of 13 residues. Germline V gene lookup returns CDR1 MNHEY and CDR2 SMNVEV (reference sequence). V was trimmed by 4 bases and J by 6 bases, leaving 9 bases between them. The CDR3 DNA sequence: TGTGCCAGCAGTTCCGGGGATGCCGGGGAGCTGTTTTTT. The encoded protein is CASSSGDAGELFF.

The chain has TRBV19 and TRBJ2-2, with TRBD2 identical over 14 bases. Trimming cost V 5 bases and J 8 bases; bases outside gene matches: 13. The CDR3 covers 18 residues. The germline CDR1 and CDR2 sequences are LNHDA and SQIVND (reference sequence). The CDR3 DNA reads as TGTGCCAGTAGTCGCGGACTAGCGGGAGGCCCTTTTAAGGGGGAGCTGTTTTTT. This codes for CASSRGLAGGPFKGELFF.

The chain combines TRBV5-1 with TRBJ1-1, with 9 bases matching TRBD1. V trimming: 5 bases; J trimming: 2 bases; junction bases outside the gene matches: 7. From germline, CDR1 is SGHRS and CDR2 YFSETQ. The CDR3 covers 15 residues. CDR3 in DNA: TGCGCCAGCAGTGGCACAGGGGGCCCTAACACTGAAGCTTTCTTT. Translated, it gives CASSGTGGPNTEAFF.

This clone was counted only a few times. The chain joins TRBV7-9 to TRBJ1-5; no clear D. The CDR3 runs to 13 residues. CDR1 and CDR2 from the germline V gene are SEHNR and FQNEAQ (reference sequence). V was pared by 3 bases and J by 4 bases, with 7 bases between. The CDR3 DNA sequence: TGTGCCAGCAGCTTTGCGGGGAATCAGCCCCAGCATTTT. This gives the protein CASSFAGNQPQHF.

The rearrangement links TRBV29-1 to TRBJ2-5, with 10 bases lining up with TRBD2. The CDR3 length is 13 residues. The junction had 2 bases not matched to a gene; V was cut back by 6 bases and J by 1 base. Per germline, CDR1 SQVTM and CDR2 ANQGSEA. The CDR3 sequence: CSVASGSQETQYF. The CDR3 coding sequence is TGCAGCGTCGCTAGCGGGAGCCAAGAGACCCAGTACTTC.

The chain joins TRBV6-5 to TRBJ1-2; 8 bases are shared with TRBD1. The CDR3 extends over 13 amino acids. Germline V gives CDR1 MNHEY, CDR2 SVGAGI. V lost 6 bases to trimming and J lost 4 bases; unmatched junction nucleotides: 4. In nucleotides, the CDR3 is TGTGCCAGCAGGGGGACAGGAGGCTATGGCTACACCTTC. Translation: CASRGTGGYGYTF.

The genes are TRBV6-2 or TRBV6-3 and TRBJ2-1; 8 bases are a match to TRBD2. CDR3 length equals 16 residues. Trimming removed 5 bases from V and 5 bases from J; junction bases left unmatched: 11. Germline V lookup: CDR1 MNHEY, CDR2 SVGEGT. The CDR3 DNA sequence: TGTGCCAGCAGTGGGCTCGCGACTAGCGTAAACAATGAGCAGTTCTTC. Its protein product is CASSGLATSVNNEQFF.